The entry that follows covers one T cell receptor beta chain sequence. Its antigen is unidentified. CDR3 size: 14 residues. V lost 2 bases, J lost 4 bases, and 11 bases lay in between. Germline V gene lookup returns CDR1 MDHEN and CDR2 SYDVKM. Sequenced by immunoSEQ multiplex PCR; TCRdb stores in-frame clones only, minus some. The sample yields 45,000 to 60,000 clones, 70% to 90% seen once. This sample stems from a study of T cell clones after liver transplantation. Background on the study: TCRbeta sequencing after a pre-transplant mixed lymphocyte reaction identified graft-donor-reactive clones, later tracked in post-transplant blood. Until 12-24 months post-transplant, subjects got standard immunosuppression and no induction. Study-wide results and limits: Graft donor-reactive T cells may have migrated into the graft rather than being deleted. Small, mixed patient groups and varying post-transplant times limit these conclusions.

V is TRBV28 and J is TRBJ1-1; a possible D gene is TRBD1 (5 bases). The sample here was CD8+ T cells from blood, taken 12 months after liver transplant. This receptor was obtained from a human patient who received a liver transplant. Some T cells may arise from the graft donor. Here the CDR3 DNA reads TGTGCCAGCAGTTTAGGGCTGGGGGGCACTGAAGCTTTCTTT. It yields the protein CASSLGLGGTEAFF.